The T cell receptor beta chain under discussion was sequenced for a study of blood T cell repertoires in COVID-19. Study overall: Acute and convalescent COVID-19 specimens originated in the United States, Italy and Spain. T cells, B-cell-depleted T cells, or PBMCs supplied cDNA or gDNA.

This clone came up many times. This CDR3 comprises 14 residues. The germline gives CDR1 SGHDT, CDR2 YYEEEE. V was shortened by 0 bases and J by 6 bases, with 10 bases between the two germline ends. Profiling relied on immunoSEQ multiplex PCR, and the TCRdb table lists in-frame clones only, not all of them. The sample contains approximately 46,000 clones, around 84% of which appear only once. Sequenced material: peripheral blood. The sequence was collected from a human donor in a cohort sampled during active COVID-19. The V and J genes are TRBV5-6 and TRBJ1-3, with a weak D call TRBD1 (6 bases). The CDR3 DNA reads TGTGCCAGCAGCTTGGGACAGGTTGTAAACACCATATATTTT. Protein: CASSLGQVVNTIYF.